This section outlines one T cell receptor (beta chain) sequence together with its context. The antigen it recognizes is unknown. Base qualities are not recorded, but no much larger clone differs from it by a single base. TRB CDR3 regions were amplified from genomic DNA with the immunoSEQ two-step multiplex PCR at survey-level depth. Each PCR was spiked with synthetic inline TR CDR3 controls spanning all V-J pairings to estimate template counts and remove amplification bias. Reads were processed so that amplification and sequencing bias were reduced, and quantification was performed against synthetic TR CDR3 analogs. The original methods were these. Raw data were processed in ImmunoSEQ Analyzer, with out-of-frame sequences and CDR3s containing stop codons removed, and genes were named according to IMGT nomenclature. Repertoire diversity was summarized as normalized Shannon entropy, defined as 1 minus Pielou's evenness. Only TRB sequences sharing the V gene, the J gene and the CDR3 were counted as identical. Public PML clonotypes were CDR3s shared by two or more PML-onset samples but absent earlier, in controls, and in public databases. Skylign with the observed count method was used to analyze CDR3 amino acid composition at each position. Not all clones reach the TCRdb copy of this immuneACCESS table, which keeps in-frame sequences only. Checked studies attribute under half of the gap to unresolved V genes and leave the rest unexplained. Clone size and V and J calls were adopted from that table, with D and trimming inferred from the DNA. In all, the sample holds 30,000 or so clones, and roughly 84% of those were seen once. Together, the top ten hold more than 3% of the sample.

The sample belongs to a study of multiple sclerosis patients with progressive multifocal leukoencephalopathy (dated by TCRdb to between 2018 and 2020). As for the study more broadly: Peripheral T and B cells were examined in MS patients who went on to develop PML (4 under natalizumab, 1 after alemtuzumab) as well as in treated patients who did not. Two natalizumab-treated patients who later developed PML were followed longitudinally from before therapy through 6 and 12 months to PML onset. The goal of the study was to detect any JC virus-specific or public T-cell expansions that arose at the time of PML onset.

The time point label of this sample denotes: time of PML onset. This specimen's treatment or condition label, per the study, means: on natalizumab therapy at sampling. Diagnosis of PML was based on clinical and MRI findings and confirmed by finding JC virus DNA in cerebrospinal fluid. In the natalizumab-treated patients, PML was found to develop after between about 15 and 60 months of natalizumab therapy. All listed patients had previously received interferon beta, and all PML patients were female. At the time of PML onset, T3 blood samples were collected. Ficoll-Hypaque density gradient centrifugation was used to isolate peripheral blood mononuclear cells. Results and caveats for the whole study, not just this receptor: Lower normalized Shannon entropy suggested less diverse TRB repertoires in most PML patients, whereas the natalizumab-treated controls showed values near 1. When PML developed, neither common TRBV or TRBJ gene usage nor preferential TRBV-TRBJ pairings were detected. Although TRB clones above 0.5% frequency turned up only in PML patients, the clones expanded at PML onset were already present before and during natalizumab therapy. Given the small, descriptive cohort, it remained unclear whether the study findings reflect JC virus infection or general immunocompromise. Analysis was restricted to peripheral blood, although for natalizumab-associated PML, cerebrospinal fluid or brain lymphocytes might be more informative.

V sheds 5 bases and J sheds 6 bases, leaving 23 bases between their ends. Via the germline V gene, CDR1 is SGHTA and CDR2 FQGNSA. Spanning cysteine to phenylalanine, the CDR3 consists of 17 amino acids. Left in the record is the CDR3 DNA by itself, 51 bases read in frame from the first base. This sequence was found in a human donor with progressive multifocal leukoencephalopathy. Sequencing was performed on PBMCs, taken from a patient treated with natalizumab. Recombination connected TRBV7-2 to TRBJ2-4; TRBD2 might be the D gene, on 7 matching bases. The DNA sequence reads TGTGCCAGCAGCCCCGGGTCGGGGGGCGCAAGGCTAAACATTCAGTACTTC. It encodes CASSPGSGGARLNIQYF.